This T cell receptor beta chain came from a study of graft-versus-host responses after intestinal transplantation. Study overall: For around three years after anti-thymocyte globulin induction, all recipients took tacrolimus and steroids.

This CDR3 has 13 residues. The germline gives CDR1 SGHRS, CDR2 YFSETQ. V lost 3 bases, J lost 3 bases, and 10 bases lay in between. For this clone: What it recognizes is unknown.

Clones were read by immunoSEQ multiplex PCR, and TCRdb kept only the in-frame ones, dropping some. Of roughly 120,000 clones listed, approximately 90% are singletons. Sequencing used unstimulated CD4+ T cells sorted from spleen or lymph node cells, obtained before transplant. The genes are TRBV5-1 and TRBJ2-7; weak D call: TRBD1 (5 bases). The sequence derives from a human donor who was the organ donor for an intestinal transplant. CDR3 nucleotide sequence: TGCGCCAGCAGCTCCCCGACAGACTACGAGCAGTACTTC. Protein: CASSSPTDYEQYF.